This is a list of T cell receptor beta chains from one sample in a study of chemoradiotherapy in HPV16-positive cancers. The protocol was immunoSEQ multiplex PCR, while the TCRdb copy is restricted to in-frame clones and leaves out a portion. The sample comprises 20,000 to 25,000 clones, roughly 95% of which are singletons, and roughly 3% rests with the top ten. Sampling was conducted from a patient who underwent chemoradiotherapy. The origin of the receptors is a human donor with HPV-associated anogenital cancer. Both conserved end residues are part of each CDR3. The D gene is left open where the match is weak. A clone size is listed for some rows: how often the clone was seen (once, few, many), or a class if it is expanded.

17	TRBV7-2	NA	TRBJ1-3	NA	TGTGCCAGCAGCCCACCGCTGGGCAGGCGCCTTGGGGATGGCATATATTTT	CASSPPLGRRLGDGIYF
17	TRBV5-4	NA	TRBJ2-3	TRBD2	TGTGCCAGCACCTTTGGGACTAGCGGGAGAGGGGGCGATACGCAGTATTTT	CASTFGTSGRGGDTQYF
13	TRBV6-1	NA	TRBJ2-5	NA	TGTGCCAGCAGTGAAGCGCTGGGGGAGACCCAGTACTTC	CASSEALGETQYF
14	TRBV27	NA	TRBJ2-7	TRBD2	TGTGCCAGCAGTTCGACTAGCCCTTTGGGTGAGCAGTACTTC	CASSSTSPLGEQYF
15	TRBV7-2	NA	TRBJ1-2	NA	TGTGCCAGCAGCTTAGCGAAAGGGACTAACTATGGCTACACCTTC	CASSLAKGTNYGYTF
15	TRBV5-5	NA	TRBJ2-7	TRBD1	TGTGCCAGCAGCCCTTCAGGGGGCATGGGCTACGAGCAGTACTTC	CASSPSGGMGYEQYF
15	TRBV5-1	NA	TRBJ2-5	NA	TGCGCCAGCAGCTCCACCGGGACCTCGAGGGAGACCCAGTACTTC	CASSSTGTSRETQYF
11	TRBV7-2	NA	TRBJ1-4	NA	TGTGCCAGCAGCTTCTCTGGAAAACTGTTTTTT	CASSFSGKLFF
18	TRBV30	NA	TRBJ1-2	TRBD1	TGTGCCTGGAGTGGCCCCGCGGTTCCGGGACAGTCTAACTATGGCTACACCTTC	CAWSGPAVPGQSNYGYTF
15	TRBV10-3	NA	TRBJ2-3	NA	TGTGCCATCCAAGCGACTACGACAAGCACAGATACGCAGTATTTT	CAIQATTTSTDTQYF
18	TRBV4-1	NA	TRBJ2-3	TRBD2	TGCGCCAGCAGCCAAGATTCGGGGACTAGCGGGAGTTATGGTACGCAGTATTTT	CASSQDSGTSGSYGTQYF
9	TRBV20-1	once	TRBJ2-7	NA	TGCAGTGCTAGCTACGAGCAGTACTTC	CSASYEQYF
12	TRBV28	NA	TRBJ1-1	NA	TGTGCCATCATAGGTGGGAACACTGAAGCTTTCTTT	CAIIGGNTEAFF
17	TRBV5-1	NA	TRBJ1-4	TRBD1	TGCGCCAGCAGCTTGTGGCCAGGGGGTATAACTAATGAAAAACTGTTTTTT	CASSLWPGGITNEKLFF
14	TRBV19	NA	TRBJ1-2	NA	TGTGCCAGTAGTATAGGGATAAGCTACTATGGCTACACCTTC	CASSIGISYYGYTF
15	TRBV10-1	NA	TRBJ2-7	NA	TGCGCCAGCTCGGGGGCCGGGCCCCTGGCGAACGAGCAGTACTTC	CASSGAGPLANEQYF
14	TRBV7-2	once	TRBJ2-1	NA	TGTGCCAGCAGCAAAAGGGGCTCCTACAATGAGCAGTTCTTC	CASSKRGSYNEQFF
17	TRBV19	NA	TRBJ1-4	NA	TGTGCCAGTAAACTGGGCGGAACCCCTGCAACTAATGAAAAACTGTTTTTT	CASKLGGTPATNEKLFF
13	TRBV27	NA	TRBJ2-7	NA	TGTGCCAGCAGTTTAAGACCTTACTACGAGCAGTACTTC	CASSLRPYYEQYF
15	TRBV7-2	NA	TRBJ1-2	NA	TGTGCCAGCAGCTTAGCGCGGGACGGGAGCTATGGCTACACCTTC	CASSLARDGSYGYTF
14	TRBV9	NA	TRBJ1-2	TRBD1	TGTGCCAGCAGCGGGACAGGACGGAACTATGGCTACACCTTC	CASSGTGRNYGYTF
14	TRBV19	NA	TRBJ2-2	TRBD1	TGTGCCAGTAGTAGGACAGGGGTCCCCGGGGAGCTGTTTTTT	CASSRTGVPGELFF
15	TRBV19	NA	TRBJ2-7	TRBD1	TGTGCCAGTAGTATGAAGGGGGCGGCAGACTACGAGCAGTACTTC	CASSMKGAADYEQYF
15	TRBV9	NA	TRBJ1-3	NA	TGTGCCAGCAGCGTAGAAGGAGTCTCTGGAAACACCATATATTTT	CASSVEGVSGNTIYF
16	TRBV5-4	NA	TRBJ2-2	NA	TGTGCCAGCAGCTCGGAGCGAGGCACGAACACCGGGGAGCTGTTTTTT	CASSSERGTNTGELFF
13	TRBV7-9	NA	TRBJ2-5	NA	TGTGCCAGCAGCTTGACGGTCCAAGAGACCCAGTACTTC	CASSLTVQETQYF
14	TRBV28	NA	TRBJ2-3	NA	TGTGCCAGCAGTCCTCCTCGGGGGCCAGATACGCAGTATTTT	CASSPPRGPDTQYF
17	TRBV11-2	NA	TRBJ2-7	NA	TGTGCCAGCAGCTTAGCGGGACGTCAAACCCTTAGGTACGAGCAGTACTTC	CASSLAGRQTLRYEQYF
13	TRBV2	few	TRBJ1-5	NA	TGTGCCAGCAAAAGGGATAGCAATCAGCCCCAGCATTTT	CASKRDSNQPQHF
16	TRBV14	NA	TRBJ1-6	TRBD1	TGTGCCAGCAGCCAAACCCGGGACAGGAGAAGTTCACCCCTCCACTTT	CASSQTRDRRSSPLHF
12	TRBV9	once	TRBJ2-7	NA	TGTGCCAGCAGCCCCCTTTCCTACGAGCAGTACTTC	CASSPLSYEQYF
20	TRBV28	NA	TRBJ2-3	TRBD2	TGTGCCAGCAGTCCGTCGACCACTAGCGGGGGGTCCTTAAGCACAGATACGCAGTATTTT	CASSPSTTSGGSLSTDTQYF
15	TRBV5-6	NA	TRBJ2-5	TRBD1	TGTGCCAGCAGCTCTCCCACAGGGGACCAAGAGACCCAGTACTTC	CASSSPTGDQETQYF
13	TRBV27	NA	TRBJ1-2	NA	TGTGCCAGCAGGAGAGCCGGGACTGATGGCTACACCTTC	CASRRAGTDGYTF
15	TRBV6-1	NA	TRBJ1-2	TRBD1	TGTGCCAGCAGTGAAGGCTGGACAGGGGATTATGGCTACACCTTC	CASSEGWTGDYGYTF
17	TRBV4-1	NA	TRBJ2-3	TRBD2	TGCGCCAGCAGCCGAGGGGGACTAGCGGGGATGGGAGATACGCAGTATTTT	CASSRGGLAGMGDTQYF
16	TRBV7-2	NA	TRBJ1-2	NA	TGTGCCAGCAGCCCTTTCGTTGGAGAACTGGGGGGGGGCTACACCTTC	CASSPFVGELGGGYTF
12	TRBV11-2	NA	TRBJ2-7	NA	TGTGCCAGCAGCCTTATTGGACGAGAGCAGTACTTC	CASSLIGREQYF
17	TRBV19	NA	TRBJ1-2	NA	TGTGCCAGTACCCGACGAAACTCGGGGCTCCTAAGGAATGGCTACACCTTC	CASTRRNSGLLRNGYTF
13	TRBV28	NA	TRBJ1-1	NA	TGTGCCGGGTTGGGGCCGATGAACACTGAAGCTTTCTTT	CAGLGPMNTEAFF
13	TRBV7-9	NA	TRBJ1-5	TRBD1	TGTGCCAGCAGCGCGACAGGGGAACAGCCCCAGCATTTT	CASSATGEQPQHF
13	TRBV2	NA	TRBJ2-1	NA	TGTGCCACTACGGACTGGTCATACAATGAGCAGTTCTTC	CATTDWSYNEQFF
12	TRBV2	NA	TRBJ2-1	TRBD1	TGTGCCAGCAGGAACAGGGGTGATGAGCAGTTCTTC	CASRNRGDEQFF
13	TRBV2	NA	TRBJ2-1	TRBD2	TGTGCCAGCAGTGATGAGCGGGGAAATGAGCAGTTCTTC	CASSDERGNEQFF